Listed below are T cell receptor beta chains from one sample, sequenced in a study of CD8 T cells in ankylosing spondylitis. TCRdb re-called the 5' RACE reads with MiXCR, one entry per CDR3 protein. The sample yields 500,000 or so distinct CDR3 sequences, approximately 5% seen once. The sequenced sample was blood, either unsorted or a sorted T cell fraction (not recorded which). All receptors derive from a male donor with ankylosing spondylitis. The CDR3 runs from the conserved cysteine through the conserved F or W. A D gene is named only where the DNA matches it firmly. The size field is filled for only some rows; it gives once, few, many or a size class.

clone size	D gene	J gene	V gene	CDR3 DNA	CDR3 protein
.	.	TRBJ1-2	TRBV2	TGTGCCAGCAGTGACTTGGGGGCGCGGAACTATGGCTACACCTTC	CASSDLGARNYGYTF
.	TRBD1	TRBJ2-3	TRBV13	TGTGCCAGCAGCTTCAGGGGGCGAGAAGATACGCAGTATTTT	CASSFRGREDTQYF
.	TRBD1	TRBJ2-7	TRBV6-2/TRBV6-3	TGTGCCAGCAGTTACAGCCAGGGGGTGTCCTACGAGCAGTACTTC	CASSYSQGVSYEQYF
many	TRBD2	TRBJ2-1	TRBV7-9	TGTGCCAGCAGCCCGACTAGCGGTTATTCCTACAATGAGCAGTTCTTC	CASSPTSGYSYNEQFF
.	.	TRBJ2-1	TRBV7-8	TGTGCCAGCAGCCCCCACGCCGGGGGAGGAGGGTCCTACAATGAGCAGTTCTTC	CASSPHAGGGGSYNEQFF
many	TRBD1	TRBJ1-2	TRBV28	TGCGCCAGCAGCTTAGGACAGGGGAACTATGGCTACACCTTC	CASSLGQGNYGYTF
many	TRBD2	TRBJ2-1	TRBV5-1	TGCGCCAGCAGCTTCTCCTTAGCGGGGGCCTACAATGAGCAGTTCTTC	CASSFSLAGAYNEQFF
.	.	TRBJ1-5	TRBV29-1	TGCAGCGTGCAGGGAAGAAATCAGCCCCAGCATTTT	CSVQGRNQPQHF
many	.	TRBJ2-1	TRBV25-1	TGTGCCAGCAGAGCGGGCCCAATCTACAATGAGCAGTTCTTC	CASRAGPIYNEQFF
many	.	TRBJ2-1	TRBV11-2	TGTGCCAGCAGCTTGGAAGGATACTACAATGAGCAGTTCTTC	CASSLEGYYNEQFF
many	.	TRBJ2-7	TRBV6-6	TGTGCCAGCAGTTACTCGATTGTGGGCGAGCAGTACTTC	CASSYSIVGEQYF
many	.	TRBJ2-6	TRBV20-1	TGCAGTGCCCCAACTACTTCTGGGGCCAACGTCCTGACTTTC	CSAPTTSGANVLTF
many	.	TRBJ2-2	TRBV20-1	TGCAGTTTAAGTCGCGGGGATAACGGGGAGCTGTTTTTT	CSLSRGDNGELFF
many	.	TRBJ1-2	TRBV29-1	TGCAGCGTTGGGGGGAACGACCTCAGCGGCTACACCTTC	CSVGGNDLSGYTF
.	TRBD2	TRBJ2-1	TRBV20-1	TGCAGTGCTGCGGGGGGGAACCGCGACTACAATGAGCAGTTCTTC	CSAAGGNRDYNEQFF
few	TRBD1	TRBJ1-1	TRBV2	TGTGCCAGCAGCCGGGACAGGGAGGACACTGAAGCTTTCTTT	CASSRDREDTEAFF
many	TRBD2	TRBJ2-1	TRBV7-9	TGTGCCGGCACCGGGACTAGCTCGGTCAATGAGCAGTTCTTC	CAGTGTSSVNEQFF
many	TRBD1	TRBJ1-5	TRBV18	TGTGCCAGCTCTCAAACAGGGGGAAATCAGCCCCAGCATTTT	CASSQTGGNQPQHF
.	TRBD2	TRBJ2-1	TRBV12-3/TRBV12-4	TGTGCCAGCAGTTGGGTAGCGGGGGGCCCCTCCTACAATGAGCAGTTCTTC	CASSWVAGGPSYNEQFF
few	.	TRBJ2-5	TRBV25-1	TGTGCCAGCAGCGAGGCAGGAGAAGAGACCCAGTACTTC	CASSEAGEETQYF
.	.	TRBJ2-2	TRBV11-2	TGTGCCAGCAGCTTAGTATCCGGGACCGGGGAGCTGTTTTTT	CASSLVSGTGELFF
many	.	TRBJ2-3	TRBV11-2	TGTGCCAGCAGCCCAGATCGGCGGGTTAGCACAGATACGCAGTATTTT	CASSPDRRVSTDTQYF